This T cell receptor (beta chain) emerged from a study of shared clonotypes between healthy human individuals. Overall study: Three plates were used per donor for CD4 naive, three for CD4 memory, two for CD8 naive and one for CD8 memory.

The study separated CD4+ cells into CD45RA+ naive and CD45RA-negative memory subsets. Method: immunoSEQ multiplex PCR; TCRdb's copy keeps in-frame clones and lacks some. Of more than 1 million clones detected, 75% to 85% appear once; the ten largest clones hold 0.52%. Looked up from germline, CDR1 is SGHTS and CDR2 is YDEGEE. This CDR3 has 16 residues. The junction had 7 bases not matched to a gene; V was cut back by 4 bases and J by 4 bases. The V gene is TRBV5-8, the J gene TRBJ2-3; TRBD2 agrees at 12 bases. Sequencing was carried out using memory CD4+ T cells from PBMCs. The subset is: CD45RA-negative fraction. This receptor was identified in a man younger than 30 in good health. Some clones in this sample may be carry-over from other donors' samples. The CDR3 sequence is CASSPRGLAGSDTQYF. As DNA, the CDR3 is TGTGCCAGCAGCCCGCGAGGACTAGCGGGATCAGATACGCAGTATTTT.